Listed below are T cell receptor beta chains from one sample, sequenced in a study of CD8+CD57+ T cells in acquired aplastic anemia. One entry per CDR3 protein results from TCRdb running MiXCR on the reads. The table records 95,000 to 150,000 distinct CDR3 sequences, under 60% of them present only once. The sample comprised sorted CD4+, CD8+, or CD8+CD57+ T cells (not recorded which) from PBMCs. These TCRs come from a human donor with aplastic anemia. Both conserved end residues are part of each CDR3. The D gene is left open where the match is weak. Expanded clones are given a class, and other clones once, few, many or no size at all.

>-|-|TRBJ1-4|TRBV15
CATSALSGRNEKLFF
TGTGCCACCAGCGCCCTAAGCGGGAGGAATGAAAAACTGTTTTTT
>TRBD1|-|TRBJ1-2|TRBV2
CASSLDRGFDGYTF
TGTGCCAGCAGCTTGGACAGGGGGTTTGATGGCTACACCTTC
>-|-|TRBJ2-6|TRBV7-2
CASSLGHSGSGANVLTF
TGTGCCAGCAGCTTAGGGCATAGCGGCTCTGGGGCCAACGTCCTGACTTTC
>-|-|TRBJ2-7|TRBV20-1
CSARPRKGDYEQYF
TGCAGTGCTAGACCCCGGAAGGGAGACTACGAGCAGTACTTC
>-|-|TRBJ1-2|TRBV10-3
CAIRAYGYTF
TGTGCCATCAGAGCCTATGGCTACACCTTC
>TRBD2|-|TRBJ2-3|TRBV15
CATSRAGLAITDTQYF
TGTGCCACCAGCAGAGCTGGACTAGCGATCACAGATACGCAGTATTTT
>-|-|TRBJ2-6|TRBV11-3
CASSFAGANVLTF
TGTGCCAGCAGCTTTGCTGGGGCCAACGTCCTGACTTTC
>-|-|TRBJ1-2|TRBV10-3
CAIGPEGGYTF
TGTGCCATCGGGCCGGAGGGCGGCTACACCTTC
>-|many|TRBJ2-3|TRBV2
CASSEATVSSTDTQYF
TGTGCCAGCAGTGAAGCGACGGTTTCTAGCACAGATACGCAGTATTTT
>TRBD2|many|TRBJ2-1|TRBV2
CASPLSEGTSKYEQFF
TGTGCCAGCCCCCTATCTGAGGGGACTAGTAAGTATGAGCAGTTCTTC
>-|few|TRBJ1-6|TRBV7-3
CASSLASDTNSPLHF
TGTGCCAGCAGCTTAGCTTCGGACACGAATTCACCCCTCCACTTT
>TRBD1|-|TRBJ2-7|TRBV5-5
CASSSRGTGEYYEQYF
TGTGCCAGCAGCTCCCGGGGGACAGGGGAATATTACGAGCAGTACTTC
>TRBD1|-|TRBJ1-2|TRBV10-3
CAIGLRDSEYGYTF
TGTGCCATCGGTCTCCGGGACAGTGAGTACGGCTACACCTTC
>-|-|TRBJ2-1|TRBV24-1
CATSGSGTQTYNEQFF
TGTGCCACCAGTGGGTCAGGTACCCAGACCTACAATGAGCAGTTCTTC
>-|once|TRBJ2-1|TRBV7-9
CASSQDSNEQFF
TGTGCCAGCAGCCAGGACTCAAATGAGCAGTTCTTC
>TRBD2|few|TRBJ2-7|TRBV2
CASSEGGGSKPTRQYF
TGTGCCAGCAGTGAAGGGGGGGGTAGTAAGCCTACGAGGCAGTACTTC
>-|-|TRBJ2-7|TRBV29-1
CSVGGGPYEQYF
TGCAGCGTTGGGGGAGGACCCTACGAGCAGTACTTC
>-|few|TRBJ1-5|TRBV2
CASSFSYNQPQHF
TGTGCCAGCAGTTTCAGCTACAATCAGCCCCAGCATTTT
>TRBD1|-|TRBJ2-1|TRBV2
CASSETGQRNEQFF
TGTGCCAGCAGTGAGACAGGGCAGAGGAATGAGCAGTTCTTC
>-|many|TRBJ1-6|TRBV5-6
CASSPRSSYNSPLHF
TGTGCCAGCAGCCCCAGGAGCTCCTATAATTCACCCCTCCACTTT
>TRBD1|-|TRBJ2-7|TRBV11-1
CASSSSSAPDRVYYEQYF
TGTGCCAGCAGCTCCTCCTCGGCACCTGACAGGGTCTACTACGAGCAGTACTTC
>-|-|TRBJ2-7|TRBV7-2
CASSLSRDSYDQYF
TGTGCCAGCAGCTTAAGCCGAGACAGCTACGACCAGTACTTC
>-|few|TRBJ2-1|TRBV4-3
CASSPELSPYNEQFF
TGCGCCAGCAGCCCCGAGCTGAGTCCTTACAATGAGCAGTTCTTC
>-|-|TRBJ1-2|TRBV29-1
CSVADSRGLGYTF
TGCAGCGTGGCGGACAGCCGGGGACTGGGCTACACCTTC
>-|-|TRBJ2-3|TRBV10-3
CGTASGTDTQYF
TGTGGCACGGCTAGCGGCACAGATACGCAGTATTTT
>TRBD1|many|TRBJ1-2|TRBV6-4
CASSEQGSNYGYTF
TGTGCCAGCAGTGAACAGGGGTCTAACTATGGCTACACCTTC
>-|-|TRBJ2-2|TRBV29-1
CSVRGAPGELFF
TGCAGCGTTAGGGGAGCCCCCGGGGAGCTGTTTTTT
>TRBD2|large|TRBJ2-7|TRBV9
CASSAPVGTSGGQSYEQYF
TGTGCCAGCAGCGCTCCGGTAGGGACTAGCGGGGGGCAGTCCTACGAGCAGTACTTC
>-|-|TRBJ1-4|TRBV2
CASIGVDYILFF
TGTGCCAGCATAGGTGTTGACTATATACTGTTTTTT
>-|many|TRBJ2-7|TRBV6-1
CASQSPRQGTYEQYF
TGTGCCAGCCAAAGCCCACGCCAGGGGACCTACGAGCAGTACTTC
>TRBD1|many|TRBJ2-3|TRBV7-8
CASSFTGVADTQYF
TGTGCCAGCAGCTTCACAGGGGTCGCAGATACGCAGTATTTT
>-|-|TRBJ2-5|TRBV19
CASSIWGQETQYF
TGTGCCAGTAGTATTTGGGGCCAAGAGACCCAGTACTTC
>-|-|TRBJ2-7|TRBV7-6
CASSNKQVGEQHF
TGTGCCAGCAGTAATAAACAGGTGGGAGAGCAGCACTTC
>-|-|TRBJ2-5|TRBV20-1
CSASLAQGTQETQYF
TGCAGTGCTAGCCTAGCACAGGGGACTCAAGAGACCCAGTACTTC
>TRBD2|-|TRBJ2-2|TRBV29-1
CSVEALAGVSGELFF
TGCAGCGTCGAAGCACTAGCGGGAGTATCTGGGGAGCTGTTTTTC
>-|-|TRBJ1-2|TRBV7-9
CASSSAFGGYTF
TGTGCCAGCAGTTCTGCCTTTGGGGGCTACACCTTC
>-|few|TRBJ1-2|TRBV5-1
CASSPGQDYGYTF
TGCGCCAGCAGTCCGGGACAAGACTATGGCTACACCTTC